The 10 T cell receptor beta chains below all came from one sample that was sequenced in a study of T cell repertoires in cytomegalovirus infection. Their antigen targets remain unknown. TCRdb analysed the reads with MiXCR anew, one entry per CDR3 protein. This repertoire shows 110,000 or so distinct CDR3 sequences, 30% found once; its top ten account for 35% to 50%. Specimen: CD8+ T cells from cultured PBMCs, collected from culture after CMV antigen stimulation. The receptors derive from a human donor in good health (CMV status not recorded). Some clones in this sample may be carry-over from other donors' samples.

The V call is TRBV6-5, the J call TRBJ2-3; 11 bases are a match to TRBD2. The CDR3 length is 16 residues. Per germline, CDR1 MNHEY and CDR2 SVGAGI. Trimming cost V 5 bases and J 0 bases; bases outside gene matches: 4. The CDR3 DNA is TGTGCCAGCAGTCCACTAGCGGGAGCTAGCACAGATACGCAGTATTTT. It yields the protein CASSPLAGASTDTQYF.

The gene calls are TRBV28 and TRBJ1-1; no firm D call. V lost 2 bases to trimming and J lost 6 bases, with 13 bases between them. CDR1 and CDR2 (germline): MDHEN, SYDVKM. This CDR3 has 14 residues. As DNA, the CDR3 is TGTGCCAGCAGTTTAATCCGCAGGAAAGCTGAAGCTTTCTTT. Its protein is CASSLIRRKAEAFF.

This clonotype was counted a few times. V and J are TRBV4-3 and TRBJ1-2, with unresolved D. This CDR3 spans 15 amino acids. V lost 4 bases to trimming and J lost 2 bases, with 14 bases between them. Germline V gene sequence: CDR1 LGHNA, CDR2 YSLEER. CDR3: CASSPSGASNYGYTF. CDR3 DNA sequence: TGCGCCAGCAGCCCGAGCGGTGCTTCGAACTATGGCTACACCTTC.

This rearrangement joins TRBV14 to TRBJ2-1; no reliable D call. The V end lost 1 base, the J end lost 14 bases, and 15 bases lay between the germline ends. This CDR3 is built from 13 residues. Looked up from germline, CDR1 is SGHDN and CDR2 is FVKESK. CDR3 in amino acids: CASSQGGGVHKFF. The DNA of the CDR3 is TGTGCCAGCAGCCAAGGTGGTGGGGTTCATAAGTTCTTC.

This clonotype was picked up many times. The V and J genes are TRBV4-3 and TRBJ2-1; 9 bases align to TRBD2. The CDR3 is made up of 16 amino acids. CDR1 is LGHNA, CDR2 YSLEER, per germline. After removal of 5 bases from V and 0 bases from J, the junction contained 5 bases not matched to a gene. Written as DNA, the CDR3 is TGCGCCAGCAGCGACCTAGCGGGGTCCTCCTACAATGAGCAGTTCTTC. Amino acids: CASSDLAGSSYNEQFF.

The chain combines TRBV19 with TRBJ2-7; D unclear. Trimming removed 0 bases at V and 4 bases at J, with 13 bases between. Per the germline V gene, CDR1 is LNHDA and CDR2 is SQIVND (reference sequence). The CDR3 has 15 residues. This chain's CDR3 is CASSIDGGGLYEQYF. CDR3 sequence (DNA): TGTGCCAGTAGTATAGATGGCGGCGGTCTATACGAGCAGTACTTC. Full variable domain (remainder filled in from reference TRBV19 and TRBJ2-7): DGGITQSPKYLFRKEGQNVTLSCEQNLNHDAMYWYRQDPGQGLRLIYYSQIVNDFQKGDIAEGYSVSREKKESFPLTVTSAQKNPTAFYLCASSIDGGGLYEQYFGPGTRLTVT.

V is TRBV18 and J is TRBJ2-7; the D gene is possibly TRBD1 (6 bases). Germline V gene data show CDR1 as KGHSH and CDR2 as LQKENI. Trimming took off 3 bases at V and 7 bases at J, with 25 bases between the two ends. The CDR3 is made up of 17 amino acids. CDR3 region: CASSPTIRDKGYDEQYF. DNA for the CDR3: TGTGCCAGCTCACCCACTATCCGGGACAAGGGTTATGATGAGCAGTACTTC.

This rearrangement joins TRBV5-4 to TRBJ2-1, with D perhaps TRBD2 (6 bases). Germline CDR1 SGHNT, CDR2 YYREEE (reference sequence). V was shortened by 5 bases and J by 7 bases, with 28 bases between the two germline ends. This CDR3 comprises 18 residues. The CDR3, as DNA: TGTGCCAGCAGGCCGTGGTTGGTCGGGACTCACAGGTCAAATGAGCAGTTCTTC. Amino acids: CASRPWLVGTHRSNEQFF. Drawing the rest from reference TRBV5-4 and TRBJ2-1, the complete variable domain is ETGVTQSPTHLIKTRGQQVTLRCSSQSGHNTVSWYQQALGQGPQFIFQYYREEENGRGNFPPRFSGLQFPNYSSELNVNALELDDSALYLCASRPWLVGTHRSNEQFFGPGTRLTVL.

V and J are TRBV4-1 and TRBJ1-2; D perhaps matches TRBD1 (5 bases). V lost 4 bases and J lost 4, with 13 bases in between. Germline lookup yields CDR1 MGHRA and CDR2 YSYEKL. CDR3 length: 14 residues. The DNA for the CDR3 is TGCGCCAGCAGCCCGCAGGGACGGTTCTATGGCTACACCTTC. Protein: CASSPQGRFYGYTF.

There are a few counts of this clonotype. The J gene is TRBJ2-7, the V gene TRBV7-2; the match to TRBD2 covers 14 bases. This CDR3 has 20 residues. J lost 1 base, V lost 0 bases, and 11 bases had no gene match. Germline CDR1 is SGHTA and CDR2 is FQGNSA. This CDR3 is CASSLALRTSGGIASYEQYF. The DNA for the CDR3 is TGTGCCAGCAGCTTAGCCCTGAGGACTAGCGGGGGGATCGCATCCTACGAGCAGTACTTC.